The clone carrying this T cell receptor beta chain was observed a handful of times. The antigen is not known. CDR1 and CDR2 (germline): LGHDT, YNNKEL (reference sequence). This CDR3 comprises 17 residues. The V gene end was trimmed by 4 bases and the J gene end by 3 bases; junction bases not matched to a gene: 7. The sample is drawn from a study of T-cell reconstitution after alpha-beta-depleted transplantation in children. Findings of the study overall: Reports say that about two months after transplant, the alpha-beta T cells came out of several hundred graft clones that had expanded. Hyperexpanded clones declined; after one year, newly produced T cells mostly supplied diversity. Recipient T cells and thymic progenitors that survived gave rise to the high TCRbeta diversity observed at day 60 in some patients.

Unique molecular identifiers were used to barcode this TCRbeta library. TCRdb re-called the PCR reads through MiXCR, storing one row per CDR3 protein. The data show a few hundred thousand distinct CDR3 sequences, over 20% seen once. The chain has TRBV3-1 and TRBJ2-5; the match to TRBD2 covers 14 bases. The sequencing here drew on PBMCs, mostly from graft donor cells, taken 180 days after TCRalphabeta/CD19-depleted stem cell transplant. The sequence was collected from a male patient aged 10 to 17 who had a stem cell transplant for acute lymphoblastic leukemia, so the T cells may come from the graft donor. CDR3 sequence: CASSLPGTSGRKETQYF. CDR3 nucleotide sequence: TGTGCCAGCAGCCTACCCGGGACTAGCGGGAGAAAAGAGACCCAGTACTTC.